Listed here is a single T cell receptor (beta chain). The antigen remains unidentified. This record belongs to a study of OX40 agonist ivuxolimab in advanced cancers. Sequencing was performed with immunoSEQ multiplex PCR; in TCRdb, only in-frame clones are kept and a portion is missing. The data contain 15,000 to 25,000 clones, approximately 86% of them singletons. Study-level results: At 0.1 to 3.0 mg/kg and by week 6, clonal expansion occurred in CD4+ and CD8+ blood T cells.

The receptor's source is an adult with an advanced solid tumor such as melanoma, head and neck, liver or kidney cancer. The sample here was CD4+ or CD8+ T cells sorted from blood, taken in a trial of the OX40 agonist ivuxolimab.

This CDR3 is CASSPPTDRGDGYTF. The DNA of the CDR3 is TGTGCCAGCTCACCACCTACGGACAGGGGGGATGGCTACACCTTC. The chain links TRBV18 to TRBJ1-2, with 10 bases matching TRBD1. V lost 0 bases, J lost 6 bases, and 4 bases stayed unmatched. From germline, CDR1 is KGHSH and CDR2 LQKENI. CDR3 size: 15 residues.